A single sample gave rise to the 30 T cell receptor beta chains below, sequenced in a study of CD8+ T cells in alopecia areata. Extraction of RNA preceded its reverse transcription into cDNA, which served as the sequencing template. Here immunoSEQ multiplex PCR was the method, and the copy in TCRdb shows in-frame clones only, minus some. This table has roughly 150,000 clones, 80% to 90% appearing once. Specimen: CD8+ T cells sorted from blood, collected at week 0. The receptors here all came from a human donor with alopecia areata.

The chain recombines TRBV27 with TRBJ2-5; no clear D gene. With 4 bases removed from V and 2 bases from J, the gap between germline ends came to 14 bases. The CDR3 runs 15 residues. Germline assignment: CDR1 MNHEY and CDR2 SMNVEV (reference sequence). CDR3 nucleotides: TGTGCCAGCAGTTCCGACGGCAGATTTCAAGAGACCCAGTACTTC. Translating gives CASSSDGRFQETQYF.

The CDR3 is CASSSGVRDYEQYF. In DNA form, the CDR3 reads TGCGCCAGCAGCTCGGGAGTTCGGGACTACGAGCAGTACTTC. This sequence joins TRBV5-1 and TRBJ2-7; maybe TRBD2 (6 bases). The CDR3 spans 14 residues. Trimming stripped 3 bases from V and 3 bases from J, with 13 bases between. Germline lookup yields CDR1 SGHRS and CDR2 YFSETQ.

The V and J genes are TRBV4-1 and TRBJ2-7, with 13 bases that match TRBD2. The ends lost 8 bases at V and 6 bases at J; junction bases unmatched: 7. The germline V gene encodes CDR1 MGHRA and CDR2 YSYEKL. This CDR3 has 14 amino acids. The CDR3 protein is CASEEGTSGTEQYF. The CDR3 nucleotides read TGCGCCAGCGAAGAAGGGACTAGCGGGACCGAGCAGTACTTC.

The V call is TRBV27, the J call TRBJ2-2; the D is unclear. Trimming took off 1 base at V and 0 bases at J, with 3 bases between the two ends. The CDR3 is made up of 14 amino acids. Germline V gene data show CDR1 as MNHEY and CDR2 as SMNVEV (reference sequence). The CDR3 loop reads CASSLWTNTGELFF. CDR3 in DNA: TGTGCCAGCAGTTTATGGACGAACACCGGGGAGCTGTTTTTT.

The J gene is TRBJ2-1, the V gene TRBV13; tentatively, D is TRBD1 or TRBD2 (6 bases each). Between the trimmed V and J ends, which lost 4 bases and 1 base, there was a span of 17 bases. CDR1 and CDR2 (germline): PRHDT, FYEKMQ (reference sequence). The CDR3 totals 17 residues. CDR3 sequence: CASSYQDKGGSYNEQFF. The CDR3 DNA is TGTGCCAGCAGCTACCAGGACAAGGGGGGATCCTACAATGAGCAGTTCTTC. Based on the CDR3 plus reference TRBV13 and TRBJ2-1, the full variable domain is AAGVIQSPRHLIKEKRETATLKCYPIPRHDTVYWYQQGPGQDPQFLISFYEKMQSDKGSIPDRFSAQQFSDYHSELNMSSLELGDSALYFCASSYQDKGGSYNEQFFGPGTRLTVL.

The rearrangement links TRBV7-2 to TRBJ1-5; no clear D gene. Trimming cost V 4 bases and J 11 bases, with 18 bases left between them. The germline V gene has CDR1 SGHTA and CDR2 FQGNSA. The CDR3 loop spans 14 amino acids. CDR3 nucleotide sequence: TGTGCCAGCAGCTCTGGGGAAGGGCTCCAAGCCCAGCATTTT. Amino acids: CASSSGEGLQAQHF.

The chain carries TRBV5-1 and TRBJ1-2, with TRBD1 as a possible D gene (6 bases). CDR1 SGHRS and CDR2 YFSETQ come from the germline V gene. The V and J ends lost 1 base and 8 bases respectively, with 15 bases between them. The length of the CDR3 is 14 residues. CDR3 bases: TGCGCCAGCAGCTTGTCTCAGGGGTTGGAGGGCTACACCTTC. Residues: CASSLSQGLEGYTF.

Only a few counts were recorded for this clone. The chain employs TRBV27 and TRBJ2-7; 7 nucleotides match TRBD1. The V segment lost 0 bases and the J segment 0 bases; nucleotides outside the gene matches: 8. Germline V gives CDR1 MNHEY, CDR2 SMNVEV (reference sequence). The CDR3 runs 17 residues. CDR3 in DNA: TGTGCCAGCAGTTTATCCTGGACAGGCCAAGGCTCCTACGAGCAGTACTTC. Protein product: CASSLSWTGQGSYEQYF.

The CDR3, as DNA: TGTGCCAGCAAAGTGGGGACGGATCGTGAAAAACTGTTTTTT. It yields the protein CASKVGTDREKLFF. This chain links TRBV27 with TRBJ1-4; D may be TRBD1 (5 bases). V was pared by 7 bases and J by 7 bases, with 16 bases between. Germline V CDR1 and CDR2: MNHEY, SMNVEV (reference sequence). There are 14 residues in the CDR3.

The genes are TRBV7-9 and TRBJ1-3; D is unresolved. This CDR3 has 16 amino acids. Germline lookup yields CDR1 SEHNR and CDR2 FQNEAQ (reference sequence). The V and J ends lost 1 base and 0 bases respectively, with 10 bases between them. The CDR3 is CASSLVSGYSGNTIYF. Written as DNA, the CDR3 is TGTGCCAGCAGCTTAGTGTCCGGTTACTCTGGAAACACCATATATTTT. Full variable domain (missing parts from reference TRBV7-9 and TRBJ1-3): DTGVSQNPRHKITKRGQNVTFRCDPISEHNRLYWYRQTLGQGPEFLTYFQNEAQLEKSRLLSDRFSAERPKGSFSTLEIQRTEQGDSAMYLCASSLVSGYSGNTIYFGEGSWLTVV.

CDR3 DNA sequence: TGTGCCAGCAGCTTCCGGGACAGGGATTTGGACACCATATATTTT. Translation: CASSFRDRDLDTIYF. The chain uses TRBV7-8 and TRBJ1-3; TRBD1 matches 9 bases. Germline V lookup: CDR1 SGHVS, CDR2 FQNEAQ. The CDR3 covers 15 residues. V lost 3 bases, J lost 8 bases, and 8 bases stayed unmatched.

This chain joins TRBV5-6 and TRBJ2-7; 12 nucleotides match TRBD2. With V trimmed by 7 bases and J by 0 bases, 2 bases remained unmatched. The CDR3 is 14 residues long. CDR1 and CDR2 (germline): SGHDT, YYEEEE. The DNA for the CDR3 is TGTGCCAGCCTAGCGGGAGGGAGCTCCTACGAGCAGTACTTC. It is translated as CASLAGGSSYEQYF.

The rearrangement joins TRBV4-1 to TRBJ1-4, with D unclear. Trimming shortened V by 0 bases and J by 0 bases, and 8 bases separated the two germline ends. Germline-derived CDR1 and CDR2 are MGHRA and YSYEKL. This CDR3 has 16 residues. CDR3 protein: CASSQDLTSTNEKLFF. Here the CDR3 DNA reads TGCGCCAGCAGCCAAGATCTAACTTCAACTAATGAAAAACTGTTTTTT.

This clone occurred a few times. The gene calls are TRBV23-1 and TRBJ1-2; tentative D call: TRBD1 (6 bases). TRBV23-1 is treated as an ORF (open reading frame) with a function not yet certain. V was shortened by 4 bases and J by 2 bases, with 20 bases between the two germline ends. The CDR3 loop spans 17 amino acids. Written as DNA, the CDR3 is TGCGCCAGCAGTCGCCCCTGGACAGACGGAATCAACTATGGCTACACCTTC. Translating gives CASSRPWTDGINYGYTF.

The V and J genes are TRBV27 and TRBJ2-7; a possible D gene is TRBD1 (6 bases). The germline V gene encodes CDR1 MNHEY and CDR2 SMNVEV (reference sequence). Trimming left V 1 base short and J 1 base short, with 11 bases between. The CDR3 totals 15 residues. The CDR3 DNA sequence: TGTGCCAGCAGTTTATATGGACAGAATTCCTACGAGCAGTACTTC. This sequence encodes CASSLYGQNSYEQYF.

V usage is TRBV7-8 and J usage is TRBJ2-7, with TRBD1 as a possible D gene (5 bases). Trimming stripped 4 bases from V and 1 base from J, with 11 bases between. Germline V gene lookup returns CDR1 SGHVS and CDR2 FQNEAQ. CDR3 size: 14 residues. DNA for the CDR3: TGTGCCAGCAGCTCCCCCCGGACATCCTACGAGCAGTACTTC. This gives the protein CASSSPRTSYEQYF.

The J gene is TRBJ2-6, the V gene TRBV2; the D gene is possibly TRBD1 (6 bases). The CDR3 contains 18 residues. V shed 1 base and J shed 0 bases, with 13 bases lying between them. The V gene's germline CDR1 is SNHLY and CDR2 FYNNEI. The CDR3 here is CASSEEPGASSGANVLTF. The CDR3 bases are TGTGCCAGCAGTGAAGAGCCAGGGGCCAGCTCTGGGGCCAACGTCCTGACTTTC.

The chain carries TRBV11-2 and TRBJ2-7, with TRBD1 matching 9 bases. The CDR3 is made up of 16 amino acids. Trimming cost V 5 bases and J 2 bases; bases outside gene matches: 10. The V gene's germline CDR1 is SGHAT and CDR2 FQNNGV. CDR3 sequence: CASSRYRDRDPYEQYF. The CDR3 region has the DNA TGTGCCAGCAGCCGTTACCGGGACAGGGATCCCTACGAGCAGTACTTC.

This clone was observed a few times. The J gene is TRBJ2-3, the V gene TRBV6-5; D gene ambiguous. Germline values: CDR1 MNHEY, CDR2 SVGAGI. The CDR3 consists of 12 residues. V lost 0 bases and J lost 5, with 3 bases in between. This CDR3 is CASSYSLDTQYF. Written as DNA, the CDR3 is TGTGCCAGCAGTTACTCTCTAGATACGCAGTATTTT.

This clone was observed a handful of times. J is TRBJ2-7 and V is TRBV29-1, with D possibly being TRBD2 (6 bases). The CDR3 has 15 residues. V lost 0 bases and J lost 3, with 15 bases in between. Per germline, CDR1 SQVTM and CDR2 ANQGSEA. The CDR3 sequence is CSVEEYGSSDYEQYF. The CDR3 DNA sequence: TGCAGCGTTGAAGAATACGGGAGTAGCGACTACGAGCAGTACTTC.

The CDR3 loop reads CASSPGPRGDDEKLFF. The DNA for the CDR3 is TGTGCCAGCAGCCCCGGGCCAAGGGGAGACGATGAAAAACTGTTTTTT. The J gene is TRBJ1-4, the V gene TRBV7-6, with D possibly matching TRBD1 (5 bases). V gave up 5 bases and J gave up 6 bases, with 19 bases separating them. The germline gives CDR1 SGHVS, CDR2 FNYEAQ. The CDR3 runs to 16 residues. Supplemented by reference TRBV7-6 and TRBJ1-4, the full variable domain reads GAGVSQSPRYKVTKRGQDVALRCDPISGHVSLYWYRQALGQGPEFLTYFNYEAQQDKSGLPNDRFSAERPEGSISTLTIQRTEQRDSAMYRCASSPGPRGDDEKLFFGSGTQLSVL.

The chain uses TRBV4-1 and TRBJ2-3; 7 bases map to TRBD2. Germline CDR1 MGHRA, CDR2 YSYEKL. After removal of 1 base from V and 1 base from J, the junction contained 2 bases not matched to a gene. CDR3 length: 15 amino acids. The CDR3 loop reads CASSQVAGGTDTQYF. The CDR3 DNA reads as TGCGCCAGCAGCCAAGTGGCGGGGGGCACAGATACGCAGTATTTT.

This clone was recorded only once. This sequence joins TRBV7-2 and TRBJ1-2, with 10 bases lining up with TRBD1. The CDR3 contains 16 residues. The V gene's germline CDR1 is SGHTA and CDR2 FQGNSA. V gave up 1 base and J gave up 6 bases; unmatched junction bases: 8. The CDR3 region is CASSLEETGGFNGYTF. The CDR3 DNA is TGTGCCAGCAGCTTAGAAGAGACAGGGGGCTTTAATGGCTACACCTTC.

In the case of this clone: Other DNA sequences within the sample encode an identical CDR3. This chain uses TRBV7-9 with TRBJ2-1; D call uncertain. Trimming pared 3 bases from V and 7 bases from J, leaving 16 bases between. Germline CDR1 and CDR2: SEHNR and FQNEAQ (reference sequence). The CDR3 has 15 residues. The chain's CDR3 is CASSLEKAYGNEQFF. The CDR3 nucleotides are TGTGCCAGCAGCTTGGAGAAAGCCTACGGGAATGAGCAGTTCTTC.

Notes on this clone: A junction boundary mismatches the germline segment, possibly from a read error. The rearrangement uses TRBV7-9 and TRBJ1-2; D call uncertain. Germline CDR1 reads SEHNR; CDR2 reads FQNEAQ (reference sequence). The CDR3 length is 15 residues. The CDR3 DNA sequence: TGTGCCAACAGCTTCGCGGGAGGAGCTAACTATGGCTACACCTTC. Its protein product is CANSFAGGANYGYTF. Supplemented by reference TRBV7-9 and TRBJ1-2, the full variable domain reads DTGVSQNPRHKITKRGQNVTFRCDPISEHNRLYWYRQTLGQGPEFLTYFQNEAQLEKSRLLSDRFSAERPKGSFSTLEIQRTEQGDSAMYLCANSFAGGANYGYTFGSGTRLTVV.

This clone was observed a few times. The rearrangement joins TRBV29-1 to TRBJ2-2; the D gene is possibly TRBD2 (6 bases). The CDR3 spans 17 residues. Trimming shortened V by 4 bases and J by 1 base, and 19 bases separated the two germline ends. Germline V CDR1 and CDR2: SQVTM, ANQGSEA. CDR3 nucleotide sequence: TGCAGCGTTGGTGATCCGGGAGTCAAGGGGAACACCGGGGAGCTGTTTTTT. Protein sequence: CSVGDPGVKGNTGELFF.

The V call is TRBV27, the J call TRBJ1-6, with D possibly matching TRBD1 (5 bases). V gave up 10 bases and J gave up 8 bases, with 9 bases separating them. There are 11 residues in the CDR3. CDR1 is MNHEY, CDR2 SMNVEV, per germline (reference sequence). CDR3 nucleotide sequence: TGTGCCACCGGGGGGGATTCACCCCTCCACTTT. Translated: CATGGDSPLHF.

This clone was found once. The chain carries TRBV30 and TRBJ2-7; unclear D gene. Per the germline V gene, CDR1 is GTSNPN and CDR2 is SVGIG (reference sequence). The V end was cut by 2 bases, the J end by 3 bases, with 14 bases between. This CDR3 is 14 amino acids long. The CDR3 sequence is CAWSLAEQGYEQYF. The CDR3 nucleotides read TGTGCCTGGAGTTTGGCAGAACAAGGCTACGAGCAGTACTTC.

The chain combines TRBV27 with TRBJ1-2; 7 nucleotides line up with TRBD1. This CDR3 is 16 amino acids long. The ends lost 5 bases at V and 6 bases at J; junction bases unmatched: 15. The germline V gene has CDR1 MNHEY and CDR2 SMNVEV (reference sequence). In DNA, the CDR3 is TGTGCCAGCAGTCCCAGGGGAGCCGGGACAGATGATGGCTACACCTTC. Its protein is CASSPRGAGTDDGYTF.

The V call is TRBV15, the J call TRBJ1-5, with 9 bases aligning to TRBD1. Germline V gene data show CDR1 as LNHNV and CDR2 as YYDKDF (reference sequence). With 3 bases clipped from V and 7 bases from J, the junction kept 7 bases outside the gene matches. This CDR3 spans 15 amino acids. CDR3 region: CATSRLGGQGQPQHF. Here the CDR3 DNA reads TGTGCCACCAGCAGGCTGGGGGGACAGGGACAGCCCCAGCATTTT.